Presented here are 2 T cell receptor beta chains from one specimen sequenced in a study of T cells after yellow fever vaccination. TCRdb used MiXCR to reprocess the 5' RACE reads, holding one entry per CDR3 protein. The data hold fewer than 650,000 distinct CDR3 sequences, with 21% observed a single time. Sequenced material: PBMCs, taken more than 20 days after the first yellow fever vaccination. These receptors were collected from a man aged 18 to 29 who received the YFV17D yellow fever vaccine.

This chain uses TRBV6-1 with TRBJ1-1, with 7 bases aligning to TRBD1. J gave up 4 bases and V 6 bases, and 11 bases lay outside the gene matches. This CDR3 is 15 amino acids long. CDR1 is MNHNS, CDR2 SASEGT, per germline. The chain's CDR3 is CASSRISGQATEAFF. CDR3 nucleotides: TGTGCCAGCAGCCGAATCTCAGGACAGGCCACTGAAGCTTTCTTT.

V is TRBV7-8 and J is TRBJ2-2, with D possibly matching TRBD1 (6 bases). Looked up from germline, CDR1 is SGHVS and CDR2 is FQNEAQ. The CDR3 is 14 amino acids. Trimming removed 9 bases at V and 0 bases at J, with 11 bases between. The CDR3 DNA reads TGTGCCAGGCCGGACAGCTCGAACACCGGGGAGCTGTTTTTT. Amino acid sequence: CARPDSSNTGELFF.